The 27 T cell receptor beta chains listed next were all sequenced from one sample in a study of beta chain features in type 1 diabetes. The authors reverse transcribed all of the isolated RNA, so sequencing captured expressed TCRB transcripts. Assay: immunoSEQ multiplex PCR; the TCRdb copy retains only in-frame clones and omits some. The sample gives roughly 300,000 clones, around 8% of which show up once; approximately 0.44% is in the top ten. Sequencing was done on a sample of central memory CD4+ T cells from blood. Every receptor here comes from a woman under 30 in good health.

This clone has just a few counts. The J gene is TRBJ2-7, the V gene TRBV6-1; D ambiguous. The V and J ends lost 4 bases and 5 bases respectively, with 12 bases between them. The CDR3 runs 13 residues. CDR1 and CDR2 from the germline V gene are MNHNS and SASEGT. CDR3 sequence (DNA): TGTGCCAGCAGTGTCGGGTTTTCGGACGAGCAGTACTTC. The encoded protein is CASSVGFSDEQYF.

This chain links TRBV27 with TRBJ1-4; 9 bases agree with TRBD1. CDR3 length equals 14 residues. Trimming cost V 5 bases and J 7 bases; bases outside gene matches: 5. Germline loops: CDR1 MNHEY, CDR2 SMNVEV (reference sequence). CDR3 loop: CASSPGTGIEKLFF. Written as DNA, the CDR3 is TGTGCCAGCAGTCCCGGGACAGGGATTGAAAAACTGTTTTTT.

Only a few counts were recorded for this clone. The chain links TRBV2 to TRBJ1-1, with unresolved D. The germline V gene encodes CDR1 SNHLY and CDR2 FYNNEI. Trimming shortened V by 5 bases and J by 1 base, and 8 bases separated the two germline ends. The CDR3 totals 13 residues. CDR3 in DNA: TGTGCCAGCAGTAATGACGGGAACACTGAAGCTTTCTTT. As protein: CASSNDGNTEAFF.

As for this clone: Other DNA sequences within the sample encode an identical CDR3. The V call is TRBV6-5, the J call TRBJ2-2, with D possibly called TRBD1 or TRBD2 (5 bases each). Germline-derived CDR1 and CDR2 are MNHEY and SVGAGI. The CDR3 is made up of 15 amino acids. Trimming pared 3 bases from V and 4 bases from J, leaving 12 bases between. CDR3 sequence: CASSYSGRATGELFF. The CDR3 nucleotides are TGTGCCAGCAGTTATTCGGGACGGGCCACCGGGGAGCTGTTTTTT.

This clone appeared a few times. The chain is built from TRBV6-5 and TRBJ2-1; 9 bases fit TRBD1. CDR3 length: 15 residues. The V segment lost 4 bases and the J segment 7 bases; nucleotides outside the gene matches: 8. Germline-derived CDR1 and CDR2 are MNHEY and SVGAGI. CDR3 sequence reads: CASSSTGTGRNEQFF. The DNA for the CDR3 is TGTGCCAGCAGTTCAACCGGGACAGGGCGTAATGAGCAGTTCTTC.

The chain recombines TRBV2 with TRBJ1-3, with 9 bases that match TRBD1. CDR3 size: 15 residues. Trimming took 7 bases from V and 3 from J; bases not matched to a gene: 7. CDR1 SNHLY and CDR2 FYNNEI come from the germline V gene. CDR3 residues: CASNPGTGNGNTIYF. The CDR3 DNA sequence: TGTGCCAGCAACCCCGGGACAGGGAATGGAAACACCATATATTTT.

This clone appeared a few times. This sequence joins TRBV10-3 and TRBJ2-3; possible D gene TRBD2, 6 bases. Germline loops: CDR1 ENHRY, CDR2 SYGVKD. The CDR3 consists of 16 residues. Trimming cost V 4 bases and J 0 bases, with 14 bases left between them. DNA for the CDR3: TGTGCCATCAGTGTTTTTGGGGGAGGTAGCACAGATACGCAGTATTTT. As protein: CAISVFGGGSTDTQYF.

The table lists this clone with a few counts. This chain uses TRBV5-1 with TRBJ2-5; 9 bases are a match to TRBD1. This CDR3 is built from 15 residues. Germline assignment: CDR1 SGHRS and CDR2 YFSETQ. The V gene end was trimmed by 0 bases and the J gene end by 1 base; junction bases not matched to a gene: 1. The CDR3 region has the DNA TGCGCCAGCAGCTTGGCACAGGGGGCCCAAGAGACCCAGTACTTC. It codes for CASSLAQGAQETQYF.

This clone has just a few counts. The chain carries TRBV19 and TRBJ1-5, with 8 bases lining up with TRBD1. The CDR3 is made up of 16 amino acids. Germline V gives CDR1 LNHDA, CDR2 SQIVND (reference sequence). The ends lost 6 bases at V and 5 bases at J; junction bases unmatched: 12. The CDR3 loop is CASRMSRDRIDQPQHF. The CDR3 coding sequence is TGTGCCAGTAGGATGTCCCGGGACAGGATTGATCAGCCCCAGCATTTT.

The V and J genes are TRBV4-2 and TRBJ2-2; the match to TRBD2 covers 16 bases. Germline V gene lookup returns CDR1 LGHNA and CDR2 YNFKEQ. V dropped 3 bases and J dropped 6; count of bases not matched to a gene: 1. The CDR3 totals 16 residues. CDR3 loop: CASSQGLAGGPGELFF. DNA for the CDR3: TGTGCCAGCAGCCAGGGACTAGCGGGAGGGCCCGGGGAGCTGTTTTTT.

This clone was recorded a few times. The chain recombines TRBV7-8 with TRBJ2-3; D not resolved. V was clipped by 5 bases and J by 4 bases, with 10 bases between them. Germline V gene sequence: CDR1 SGHVS, CDR2 FQNEAQ. This CDR3 region has 13 residues. The CDR3 reads CASSEYTADTQYF. In nucleotides, the CDR3 is TGTGCCAGCAGCGAATATACGGCAGATACGCAGTATTTT.

The chain is built from TRBV9 and TRBJ2-5; D might be TRBD1 (6 bases). CDR1 and CDR2 from the germline V gene are SGDLS and YYNGEE. V dropped 4 bases and J dropped 0 bases, with 10 bases sitting between them. This CDR3 region has 14 residues. CDR3 sequence reads: CASSPGQYQETQYF. DNA for the CDR3: TGTGCCAGCAGCCCAGGACAGTACCAAGAGACCCAGTACTTC.

This clone came up a few times. V gene TRBV7-9 combines with J gene TRBJ2-5; TRBD2 is a possible D gene (7 bases). The CDR3 runs to 15 residues. V dropped 1 base and J dropped 2 bases, with 11 bases sitting between them. Germline V gene lookup returns CDR1 SEHNR and CDR2 FQNEAQ (reference sequence). CDR3 sequence reads: CASSLEGGRQETQYF. The CDR3 DNA follows: TGTGCCAGCAGCTTAGAGGGGGGGAGGCAAGAGACCCAGTACTTC.

V usage is TRBV28 and J usage is TRBJ2-3; D is unresolved. This CDR3 has 15 residues. With 4 bases removed from V and 1 base from J, the gap between germline ends came to 12 bases. Germline V gives CDR1 MDHEN, CDR2 SYDVKM. CDR3 in amino acids: CASSSPAHGTDTQYF. The CDR3 DNA is TGTGCCAGCAGTTCCCCAGCCCACGGCACAGATACGCAGTATTTT.

The V call is TRBV27, the J call TRBJ2-2; 11 bases fit TRBD2. V lost 5 bases, J lost 5 bases, and 7 bases stayed unmatched. Germline CDR1 MNHEY, CDR2 SMNVEV (reference sequence). The CDR3 totals 16 residues. The CDR3 here is CASSLVAGGGTGELFF. DNA of the CDR3: TGTGCCAGCAGTCTCGTAGCGGGAGGGGGGACCGGGGAGCTGTTTTTT.

This clone has ten or more counts. The genes are TRBV5-1 and TRBJ2-7; D is ambiguous. Germline CDR1 is SGHRS and CDR2 is YFSETQ. V gave up 0 bases and J gave up 3 bases, with 10 bases separating them. The CDR3 covers 14 residues. The CDR3 DNA is TGCGCCAGCAGCTTGGGAGACACCATCTACGAGCAGTACTTC. It is translated as CASSLGDTIYEQYF.

This clone was seen many times. The chain links TRBV7-9 to TRBJ2-4; D perhaps matches TRBD2 (6 bases). Germline V gene sequence: CDR1 SEHNR, CDR2 FQNEAQ (reference sequence). With 3 bases removed from V and 7 bases from J, the gap between germline ends came to 10 bases. The CDR3 sequence is 13 residues long. The CDR3 DNA reads as TGTGCCAGCAGCTTCTGGGAGGAGAACATTCAGTACTTC. Protein sequence: CASSFWEENIQYF.

This clone occurred a few times. V and J are TRBV6-5 and TRBJ2-7; 10 nucleotides align to TRBD1. CDR3 length equals 15 residues. The J segment lost 2 bases and the V segment lost 5 bases, leaving 6 bases of the junction unmatched. CDR1 and CDR2 from the germline V gene are MNHEY and SVGAGI. The CDR3 DNA is TGTGCCAGCAGTAGGCCCGGGACAGGGGCCTACGAGCAGTACTTC. It encodes CASSRPGTGAYEQYF.

In its sample, this clone was seen a few times. This chain joins TRBV6-1 and TRBJ1-4; D not certain. The germline V gene has CDR1 MNHNS and CDR2 SASEGT. V lost 11 bases and J 7 bases, leaving 11 bases between the germline ends. This CDR3 is 11 amino acids long. The CDR3 reads CALRRGEKLFF. In DNA form, the CDR3 reads TGTGCCCTCAGACGAGGTGAAAAACTGTTTTTT.

The chain employs TRBV5-6 and TRBJ1-1; tentative D call: TRBD1 (5 bases). Germline CDR1 is SGHDT and CDR2 is YYEEEE. Trimming cost V 4 bases and J 2 bases, with 15 bases left between them. This CDR3 is 15 amino acids long. The CDR3 DNA is TGTGCCAGCAGCATTCCCGGGACCGTAAACACTGAAGCTTTCTTT. Protein: CASSIPGTVNTEAFF.

The chain links TRBV7-9 to TRBJ2-3; 7 nucleotides agree with TRBD1. Germline V CDR1 and CDR2: SEHNR, FQNEAQ (reference sequence). V lost 1 base and J lost 4; bases outside the gene matches: 5. This CDR3 spans 15 amino acids. CDR3 sequence: CASSLGPQGADTQYF. The CDR3 DNA sequence: TGTGCCAGCAGCTTAGGTCCCCAGGGGGCAGATACGCAGTATTTT.

This clone was observed a few times. J is TRBJ2-6 and V is TRBV2; 8 bases align to TRBD1. In germline, CDR1 is SNHLY, CDR2 FYNNEI. CDR3 length: 17 residues. V dropped 7 bases and J dropped 0; count of bases not matched to a gene: 8. The chain's CDR3 is CASNTGTGRSGANVLTF. The CDR3 region has the DNA TGTGCCAGCAATACCGGGACAGGTCGCTCTGGGGCCAACGTCCTGACTTTC.

V is TRBV4-3 and J is TRBJ2-2; D gene ambiguous. V shed 7 bases and J shed 4 bases, with 13 bases lying between them. Germline V gene sequence: CDR1 LGHNA, CDR2 YSLEER. CDR3 length: 14 residues. CDR3 residues: CASTDWVSTGELFF. CDR3 bases: TGCGCCAGCACTGATTGGGTATCCACCGGGGAGCTGTTTTTT.

A few counts support this clone. The CDR3 DNA reads TGTGCCAGCTCACCAGGGATCGGGGAGAACACTGAAGCTTTCTTT. It codes for CASSPGIGENTEAFF. The J gene is TRBJ1-1, the V gene TRBV18; D unresolved. Germline V gene data show CDR1 as KGHSH and CDR2 as LQKENI. The V gene lost 2 bases and the J gene lost 1 base, with 11 bases spanning the gap. The CDR3 has 15 amino acids.

The V and J genes are TRBV4-1 and TRBJ2-6; maybe TRBD1 (5 bases). The CDR3 has 18 amino acids. The V gene lost 1 base and the J gene lost 0 bases, with 13 bases spanning the gap. CDR1 is MGHRA, CDR2 YSYEKL, per germline. CDR3 nucleotides: TGCGCCAGCAGCCAAGTGAAGGGGCGGAGCTCTGGGGCCAACGTCCTGACTTTC. Translated: CASSQVKGRSSGANVLTF.

The table lists this clone with many counts. This rearrangement joins TRBV2 to TRBJ2-1, with 9 bases identical to TRBD1. The CDR3 is made up of 14 amino acids. CDR1 and CDR2 (germline): SNHLY, FYNNEI. V lost 7 bases, J lost 7 bases, and 8 bases stayed unmatched. The CDR3 loop reads CASKGGTGSNEQFF. In nucleotides, the CDR3 is TGTGCCAGCAAAGGCGGGACAGGGTCAAATGAGCAGTTCTTC. Variable domain in full (rest from reference TRBV2 and TRBJ2-1): EPEVTQTPSHQVTQMGQEVILRCVPISNHLYFYWYRQILGQKVEFLVSFYNNEISEKSEIFDDQFSVERPDGSNFTLKIRSTKLEDSAMYFCASKGGTGSNEQFFGPGTRLTVL.

Only a few counts were recorded for this clone. The same CDR3 is also encoded by other DNA sequences in this sample. This chain connects TRBV6-5 to TRBJ2-7; the D gene could be TRBD1 or TRBD2 (5 bases each). Germline V lookup: CDR1 MNHEY, CDR2 SVGAGI. The germline V and J ends were trimmed by 2 bases and 3 bases, with 11 bases remaining between them. This CDR3 has 14 amino acids. The CDR3 protein is CASSYRGRVYEQYF. The CDR3 bases are TGTGCCAGCAGTTACCGGGGACGCGTCTACGAGCAGTACTTC.